These T cell receptor beta chains were read from a single sample in a study of cytomegalovirus exposure and HLA in healthy donors. Assay used: immunoSEQ multiplex PCR; TCRdb lists only in-frame clones, some missing. The sample has about 160,000 clones, 75% seen once. Sequencing was carried out using PBMCs. These receptors were collected from a female donor in good health and CMV-seronegative. CDR3s include the opening cysteine and the closing phenylalanine or tryptophan.

14 TRBV4-3 CASSQSGGDYGYTF
14 TRBV5-1 CASSFGTANTEAFF
12 TRBV7-8 CASSRGNTEAFF
16 TRBV5-8 CASSLRRTGAPRGYTF
15 TRBV11-2 CASSLRGVSHNEQFF
15 TRBV28 CASSRGTGEVGKLFF
16 TRBV2 CASSNDRESMNTEAFF
13 TRBV29-1 CSVALLAGKTQYF
16 TRBV4-2 CASSLEGSSSYNEQFF
15 TRBV19 CASSTSGMVPYEQYF
12 TRBV7-2 CASSPAEDTQYF
14 TRBV10-3 CAIGWERLTDTQYF
15 TRBV5-4 CASRTMGTGNSPLHF
18 TRBV27 CASTSLTTQGAGGNTIYF
17 TRBV4-3 CASSQDPTGANTGELFF
13 TRBV7-9 CASSLGQAGEQFF
16 TRBV7-9 CASSYRANRGYNEQFF
16 TRBV28 CASSPYRQGALDEQYF
13 TRBV27 CASAGTANYGYTF
14 TRBV5-4 CASSLDQGPNIQYF
15 TRBV4-2 CASSQTQGAIDTQYF
11 TRBV20-1 CSTRQGYGYTF
15 TRBV4-3 CASSQDRSRGTEAFF
13 TRBV4-2 CASSLGEAYEQYF
14 TRBV5-1 CASSGGQGNTEAFF
18 TRBV7-9 CASSLAVGVAGTYNEQFF
16 TRBV6-6 CASTQGGGRANTEAFF
15 TRBV4-1 CASSPRGGAVYEQYF
14 TRBV6-6 CASSYSIQGGEQYF
14 TRBV6-1 CASSPGQGVYGYTF
15 TRBV6-1 CASSTGLAGGGIQYF
15 TRBV7-2 CASSLRDTGYNEQFF
15 TRBV5-8 CASSSLVGTDHEQYF
13 TRBV7-2 CASSWNRGDTQYF
16 TRBV6-6 CASKGGTSGTPYEQYF
14 TRBV28 CASSLGTQGTEAFF
15 TRBV6-1 CASSAPGLSTDTQYF
16 TRBV7-9 CASSSLGQGAREKLFF
15 TRBV7-9 CASSLGGWLYNEQFF
15 TRBV6-1 CASRVKRERGNEQFF
16 TRBV4-2 CASSQRGLVNADTQYF
13 TRBV4-1 CATSGLAVETQYF
16 TRBV11-3 CASSSGTHFSYNEQFF
15 TRBV28 CASGTGGASNQPQHF
17 TRBV7-6 CASSSPRLAGAYNEQFF
12 TRBV19 CASCSYNSPLHF
15 TRBV7-2 CASSLAPGLQYEQYF
16 TRBV4-2 CASSYLDTSSYNEQFF
14 TRBV11-2 CASSQASGKEKLFF
17 TRBV7-3 CASSRGTSGGKQETQYF
12 TRBV6-6 CASVLRNTEAFF
15 TRBV7-9 CASSFGTGVHREQYF
16 TRBV6-6 CASSYATGALNTEAFF
15 TRBV5-1 CASSLVSSGANVLTF